This T cell receptor (beta chain) appears in the sequencing data of a study of T cells in tuberculosis. Sorting used thawed, overnight-rested PBMC stained with anti-CD3, a viability dye and GMM-loaded CD1B tetramer. The CD1B tetramers carried C32 glucose monomycolate purified from Rhodococcus equi. TCRdb's table, derived via immunoSEQ multiplex PCR, lists solely in-frame clones and lacks some. The repertoire has around 50,000 clones, around 90% of them found once; the top ten carry around a fifth. The germline gives CDR1 SNHLY, CDR2 FYNNEI. This CDR3 region has 15 residues. The J segment lost 3 bases and the V segment lost 5 bases, leaving 3 bases of the junction unmatched.

The source is an adult woman with latent tuberculosis. Input material: CD1b-GMM tetramer-negative cells sorted from PBMCs. The chain employs TRBV2 and TRBJ1-3, with TRBD1 identical over 11 bases. CDR3 sequence: CASSLDRGLGNTIYF. CDR3 in DNA: TGTGCCAGCAGTCTGGACAGGGGGCTTGGAAACACCATATATTTT.